Below, 11 T cell receptor beta chains from the same sample are listed, as sequenced in a study of response to subunit inactivated influenza vaccine (dated by TCRdb to 2016 to 2018). Preparation of the library involved RT-PCR. These reads were obtained on an Illumina HiSeq 2500. Using fastp trimming at Q25 and MiXCR clonotype assembly, TCRdb reanalyzed the public sequencing data and kept in-frame beta chains. Each entry is one CDR3 protein sequence, shown with its most common DNA and genes. The sample table holds about 540,000 distinct CDR3 sequences, of which about 14% were seen once. The top ten constitute 11% of the sample. The specimen comprised PBMCs from blood, sampled approximately 12 days after vaccination. The receptors come from a man between 50 and 59 years old who received an inactivated influenza vaccine. Donor details come from another sample of the same person, matched by shared clones.

Comments on this clonotype: Given a much more abundant clone one base away, this may be a read error. The V and J genes are TRBV29-1 and TRBJ2-7; TRBD2 agrees at 9 bases. The trim removed 7 bases at V and 3 bases at J, leaving 10 bases unmatched. The CDR3 consists of 14 residues. Germline V gene lookup returns CDR1 SQVTM and CDR2 ANQGSEA. CDR3 in amino acids: CSARRRLADYEQYF. The CDR3 nucleotides read TGCAGCGCCCGCAGGAGACTAGCGGACTACGAGCAGTACTTC.

The V call is TRBV7-9, the J call TRBJ2-6, with D possibly TRBD2 on 7 matching bases. This CDR3 contains 17 residues. The V end lost 5 bases, the J end lost 3 bases, and 17 bases lay between the germline ends. Germline V CDR1 and CDR2: SEHNR, FQNEAQ (reference sequence). The CDR3 DNA reads as TGTGCCAGCAGCCAGATGGAGGGGGGGTTTGGGGCCAACGTCCTGACTTTC. Translating it yields CASSQMEGGFGANVLTF.

This clonotype was seen a few times. The gene calls are TRBV18 and TRBJ1-1, with a weak D call TRBD1 (6 bases). Germline V CDR1 and CDR2: KGHSH, LQKENI. The ends were cut back, 3 bases at V and 4 bases at J, with 12 bases in the middle. The CDR3 has 14 amino acids. The DNA for the CDR3 is TGTGCCAGCTCACCGTCCGAGGGGGGCACTGAAGCTTTCTTT. Protein: CASSPSEGGTEAFF.

In this sample, this clonotype turned up a few times. The chain joins TRBV9 to TRBJ2-2, with 12 positions matching TRBD2. V lost 4 bases and J lost 4; bases outside the gene matches: 2. This CDR3 contains 15 residues. Germline values: CDR1 SGDLS, CDR2 YYNGEE. CDR3 amino acids: CASSQTSGSTGELFF. CDR3 nucleotides: TGTGCCAGCAGCCAGACTAGCGGGAGCACCGGGGAGCTGTTTTTT. Variable domain in full (rest from reference TRBV9 and TRBJ2-2): DSGVTQTPKHLITATGQRVTLRCSPRSGDLSVYWYQQSLDQGLQFLIQYYNGEERAKGNILERFSAQQFPDLHSELNLSSLELGDSALYFCASSQTSGSTGELFFGEGSRLTVL.

The V gene is TRBV20-1, the J gene TRBJ2-7; D is undetermined. Germline values: CDR1 DFQATT, CDR2 SNEGSKA (reference sequence). CDR3 length: 13 amino acids. Trimming removed 0 bases at V and 8 bases at J, with 14 bases between. CDR3 DNA sequence: TGCAGTGCTAGAGACGGCCGGGCCAACCAGCAGTACTTC. It yields the protein CSARDGRANQQYF.

This chain links TRBV6-5 with TRBJ2-7; D is undetermined. The V gene's germline CDR1 is MNHEY and CDR2 SVGAGI. V lost 2 bases to trimming and J lost 4 bases, with 9 bases between them. The CDR3 spans 13 residues. DNA for the CDR3: TGTGCCAGCAGTTACGTAGGCTTATACGAGCAGTACTTC. Its translation is CASSYVGLYEQYF.

In its sample, this clonotype was seen a few times. DNA for the CDR3: TGTGCCAGCAGTTTTACCAGGGGATCCACTGAAGCTTTCTTT. Residues: CASSFTRGSTEAFF. The chain is built from TRBV12-3 or TRBV12-4 and TRBJ1-1; tentatively, D is TRBD1 (6 bases). Trimming took off 3 bases at V and 4 bases at J, with 12 bases between the two ends. This CDR3 comprises 14 residues.

The CDR3 DNA sequence: TGTGCCAGCAGCCCAGGCCCCGGGACCGGCCCCTACGAGCAGTACTTC. Translation gives CASSPGPGTGPYEQYF. The chain uses TRBV12-3 or TRBV12-4 and TRBJ2-7; D tentatively fits TRBD1 or TRBD2 (5 bases each). The CDR3 is 16 residues long. Trimming pared 6 bases from V and 2 bases from J, leaving 20 bases between.

In this sample, this clonotype turned up a few times. The V gene is TRBV7-2, the J gene TRBJ1-6; no clear D. CDR1 and CDR2 (germline): SGHTA, FQGNSA. The CDR3 contains 14 residues. V was pared by 6 bases and J by 10 bases, with 16 bases between. The CDR3 DNA sequence: TGTGCCAGCAGTGCCGGGTCCCCGCACTCACCCCTCCACTTT. This encodes CASSAGSPHSPLHF.

The chain combines TRBV6-5 with TRBJ2-5; D unresolved. V lost 0 bases and J 5 bases, leaving 7 bases between the germline ends. The germline V gene has CDR1 MNHEY and CDR2 SVGAGI. This CDR3 is built from 13 residues. The CDR3 is CASSYSSWETQYF. CDR3 coding DNA: TGTGCCAGCAGTTACTCGTCTTGGGAGACCCAGTACTTC.

This clonotype was counted between two and nine times. The chain is built from TRBV28 and TRBJ2-2; D is possibly TRBD1 (6 bases). The CDR3 runs to 14 residues. V lost 6 bases, J lost 10 bases, and 18 bases lay in between. Germline-derived CDR1 and CDR2 are MDHEN and SYDVKM. CDR3 DNA sequence: TGTGCCAGCAGCTCAGCGTTGGGGGCTGAGGAGCTGTTTTTT. Protein product: CASSSALGAEELFF.